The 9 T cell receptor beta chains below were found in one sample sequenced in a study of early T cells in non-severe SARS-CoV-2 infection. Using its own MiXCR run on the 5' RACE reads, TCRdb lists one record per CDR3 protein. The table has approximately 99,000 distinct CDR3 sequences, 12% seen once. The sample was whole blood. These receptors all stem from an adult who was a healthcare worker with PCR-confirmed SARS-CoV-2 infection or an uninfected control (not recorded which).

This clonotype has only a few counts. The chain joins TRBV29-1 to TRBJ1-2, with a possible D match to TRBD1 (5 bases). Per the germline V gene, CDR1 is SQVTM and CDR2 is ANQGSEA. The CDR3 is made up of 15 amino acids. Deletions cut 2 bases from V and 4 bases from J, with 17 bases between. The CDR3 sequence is CSVEKGQGLGYGYTF. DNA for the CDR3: TGCAGCGTTGAAAAGGGGCAGGGACTGGGCTATGGCTACACCTTC.

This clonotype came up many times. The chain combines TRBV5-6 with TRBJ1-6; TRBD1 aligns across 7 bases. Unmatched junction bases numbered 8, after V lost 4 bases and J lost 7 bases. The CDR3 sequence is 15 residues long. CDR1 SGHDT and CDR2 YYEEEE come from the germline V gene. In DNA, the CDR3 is TGTGCCAGCAGCGCTGGGCACAGGGGCAATTCACCCCTCCACTTT. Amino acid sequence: CASSAGHRGNSPLHF.

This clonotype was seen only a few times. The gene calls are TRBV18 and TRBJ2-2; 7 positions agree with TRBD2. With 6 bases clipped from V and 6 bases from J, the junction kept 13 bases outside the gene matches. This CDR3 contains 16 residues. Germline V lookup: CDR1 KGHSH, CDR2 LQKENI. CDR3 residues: CASSTLAAGESGELFF. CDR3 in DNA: TGTGCCAGCTCGACCCTTGCGGCGGGAGAATCCGGGGAGCTGTTTTTT.

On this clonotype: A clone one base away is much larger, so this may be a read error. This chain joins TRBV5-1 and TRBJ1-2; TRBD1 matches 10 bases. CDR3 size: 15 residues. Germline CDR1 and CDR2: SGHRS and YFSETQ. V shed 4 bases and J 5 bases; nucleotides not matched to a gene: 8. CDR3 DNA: TGCGCCAGCAGCCCCGGACAGGGGGGCACATATGGCTACACCTTC. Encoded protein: CASSPGQGGTYGYTF.

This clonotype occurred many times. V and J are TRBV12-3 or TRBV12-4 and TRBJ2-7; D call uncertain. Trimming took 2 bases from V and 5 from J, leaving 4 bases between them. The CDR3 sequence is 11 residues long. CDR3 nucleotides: TGTGCCAGCAGTTTAAGGGACGAGCAGTACTTC. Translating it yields CASSLRDEQYF.

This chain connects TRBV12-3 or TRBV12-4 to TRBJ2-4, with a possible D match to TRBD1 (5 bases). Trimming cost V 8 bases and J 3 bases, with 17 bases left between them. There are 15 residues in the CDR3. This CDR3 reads CASSLRQSFKNIQYF. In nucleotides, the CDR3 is TGTGCCAGCTCCTTGCGACAGAGTTTCAAAAACATTCAGTACTTC.

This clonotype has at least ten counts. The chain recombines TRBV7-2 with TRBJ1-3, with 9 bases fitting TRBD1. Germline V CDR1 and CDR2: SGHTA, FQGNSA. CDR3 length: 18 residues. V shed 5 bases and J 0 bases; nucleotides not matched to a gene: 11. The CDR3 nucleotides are TGTGCCAGCAGCCCCGTTGGGACAGGGAGCCTCTCTGGAAACACCATATATTTT. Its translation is CASSPVGTGSLSGNTIYF.

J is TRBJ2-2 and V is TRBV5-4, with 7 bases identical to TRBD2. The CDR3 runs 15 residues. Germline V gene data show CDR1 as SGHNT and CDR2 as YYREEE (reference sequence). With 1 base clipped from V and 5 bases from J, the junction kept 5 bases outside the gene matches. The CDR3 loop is CASSLRLAETGELFF. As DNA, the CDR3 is TGTGCCAGCAGCTTGCGGCTAGCGGAAACCGGGGAGCTGTTTTTT.

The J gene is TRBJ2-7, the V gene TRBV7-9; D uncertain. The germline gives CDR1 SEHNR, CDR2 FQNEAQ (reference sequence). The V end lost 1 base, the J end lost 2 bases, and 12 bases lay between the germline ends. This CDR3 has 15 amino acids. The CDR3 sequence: CASSLGASQTYEQYF. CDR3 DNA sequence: TGTGCCAGCAGCTTAGGGGCATCGCAAACCTACGAGCAGTACTTC.